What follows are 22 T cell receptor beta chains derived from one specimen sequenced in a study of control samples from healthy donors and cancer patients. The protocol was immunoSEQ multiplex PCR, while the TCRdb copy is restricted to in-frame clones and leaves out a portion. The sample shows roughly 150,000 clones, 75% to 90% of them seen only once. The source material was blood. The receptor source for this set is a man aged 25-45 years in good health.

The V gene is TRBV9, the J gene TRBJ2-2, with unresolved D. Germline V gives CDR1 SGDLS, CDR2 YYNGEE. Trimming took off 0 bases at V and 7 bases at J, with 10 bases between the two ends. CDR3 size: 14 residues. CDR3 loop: CASSVGREGGELFF. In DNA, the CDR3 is TGTGCCAGCAGCGTAGGTAGGGAAGGCGGGGAGCTGTTTTTT.

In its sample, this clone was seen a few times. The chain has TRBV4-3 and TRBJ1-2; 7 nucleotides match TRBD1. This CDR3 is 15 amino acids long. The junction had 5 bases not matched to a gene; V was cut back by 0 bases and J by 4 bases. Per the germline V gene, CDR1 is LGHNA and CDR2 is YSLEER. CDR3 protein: CASSQEVQGIYGYTF. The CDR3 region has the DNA TGCGCCAGCAGCCAAGAGGTACAGGGGATCTATGGCTACACCTTC.

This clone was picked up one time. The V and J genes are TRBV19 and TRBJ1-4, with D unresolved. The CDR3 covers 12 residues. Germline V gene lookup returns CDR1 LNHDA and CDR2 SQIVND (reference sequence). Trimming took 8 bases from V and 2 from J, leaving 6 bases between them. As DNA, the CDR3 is TGTGCCAGTGAGAAGACTAATGAAAAACTGTTTTTT. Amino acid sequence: CASEKTNEKLFF.

This chain's CDR3 is CASSFGTPNEKLFF. The CDR3 nucleotides read TGCGCCAGCAGCTTCGGCACCCCTAATGAAAAACTGTTTTTT. The chain employs TRBV5-1 and TRBJ1-4, with D hard to call. Trimming removed 2 bases from V and 3 bases from J, with 8 bases in between. The germline V gene encodes CDR1 SGHRS and CDR2 YFSETQ. The CDR3 is 14 amino acids.

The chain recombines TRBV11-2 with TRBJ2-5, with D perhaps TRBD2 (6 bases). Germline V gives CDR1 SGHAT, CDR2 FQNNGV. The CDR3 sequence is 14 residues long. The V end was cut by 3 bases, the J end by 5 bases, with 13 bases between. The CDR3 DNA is TGTGCCAGCAGCTTGTGGGGGGAGGCGGAGACCCAGTACTTC. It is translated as CASSLWGEAETQYF.

The CDR3 loop reads CAIPLRREKLFF. DNA of the CDR3: TGTGCCATCCCCCTTAGGAGGGAAAAACTGTTTTTT. The rearrangement joins TRBV3-1 (or the pseudogene TRBV3-2) to TRBJ1-4; no firm D call. The germline V and J ends were trimmed by 10 bases and 8 bases, with 14 bases remaining between them. The CDR3 spans 12 residues. CDR1 is LGHDT, CDR2 YNNKEL, per germline (reference sequence).

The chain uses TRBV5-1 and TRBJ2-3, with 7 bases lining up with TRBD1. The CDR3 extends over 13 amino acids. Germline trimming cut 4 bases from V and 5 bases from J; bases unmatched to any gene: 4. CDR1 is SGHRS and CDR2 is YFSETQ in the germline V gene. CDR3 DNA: TGCGCCAGCAGCCCGACAGGGTTAGATACGCAGTATTTT. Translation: CASSPTGLDTQYF.

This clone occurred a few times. CDR3 bases: TGTGCCAGCAGCCTAGGGACCGGGACAGGGGCCAATGAGCAGTTCTTC. Protein: CASSLGTGTGANEQFF. V is TRBV11-3 and J is TRBJ2-1, with 10 bases that match TRBD1. The CDR3 loop spans 16 amino acids. V dropped 5 bases and J dropped 6; count of bases not matched to a gene: 10. Per germline, CDR1 SGHNT and CDR2 YENEEA.

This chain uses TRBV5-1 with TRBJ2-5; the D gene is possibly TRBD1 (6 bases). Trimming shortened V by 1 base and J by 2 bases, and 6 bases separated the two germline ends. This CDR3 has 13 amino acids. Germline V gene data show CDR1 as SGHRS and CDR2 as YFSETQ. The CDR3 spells CASSLQGQETQYF. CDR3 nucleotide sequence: TGCGCCAGCAGCTTGCAGGGGCAAGAGACCCAGTACTTC.

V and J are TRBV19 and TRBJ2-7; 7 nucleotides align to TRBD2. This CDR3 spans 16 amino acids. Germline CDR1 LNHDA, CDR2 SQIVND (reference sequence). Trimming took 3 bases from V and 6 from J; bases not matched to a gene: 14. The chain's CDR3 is CASSIEGGRGGGEQYF. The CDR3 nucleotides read TGTGCCAGTAGTATTGAGGGAGGGCGCGGCGGCGGCGAGCAGTACTTC.

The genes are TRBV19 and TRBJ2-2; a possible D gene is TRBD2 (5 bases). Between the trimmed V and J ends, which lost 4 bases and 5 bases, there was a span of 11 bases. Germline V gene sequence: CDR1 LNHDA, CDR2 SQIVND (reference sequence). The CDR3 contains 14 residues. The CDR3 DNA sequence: TGTGCCAGTAGTACCCGGGGTTGGACCGGGGAGCTGTTTTTT. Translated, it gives CASSTRGWTGELFF.

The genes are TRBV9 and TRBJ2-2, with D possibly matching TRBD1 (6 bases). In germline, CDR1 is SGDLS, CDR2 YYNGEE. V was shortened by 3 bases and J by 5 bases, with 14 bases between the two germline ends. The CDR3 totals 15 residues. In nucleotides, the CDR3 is TGTGCCAGCAGCGGACGACAGGTGGGAACCGGGGAGCTGTTTTTT. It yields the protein CASSGRQVGTGELFF.

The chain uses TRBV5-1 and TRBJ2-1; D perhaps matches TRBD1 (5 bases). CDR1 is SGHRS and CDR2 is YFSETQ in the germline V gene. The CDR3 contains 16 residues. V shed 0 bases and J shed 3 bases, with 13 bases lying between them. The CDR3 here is CASSLVGQGSYNEQFF. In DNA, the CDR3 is TGCGCCAGCAGCTTGGTAGGGCAGGGAAGCTACAATGAGCAGTTCTTC.

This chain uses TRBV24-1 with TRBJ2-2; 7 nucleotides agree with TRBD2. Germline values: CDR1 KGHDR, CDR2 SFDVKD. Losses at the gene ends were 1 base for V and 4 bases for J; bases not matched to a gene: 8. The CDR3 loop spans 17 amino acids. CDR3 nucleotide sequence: TGTGCCACCAGTGATTTTCGCGGGAGAGGTAGCACCGGGGAGCTGTTTTTT. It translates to CATSDFRGRGSTGELFF.

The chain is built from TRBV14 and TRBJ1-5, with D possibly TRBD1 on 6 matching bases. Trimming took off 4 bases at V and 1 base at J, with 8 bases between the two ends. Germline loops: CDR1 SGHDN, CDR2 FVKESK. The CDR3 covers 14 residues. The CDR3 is CASSLTGSNQPQHF. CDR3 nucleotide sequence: TGTGCCAGCAGCCTAACAGGGAGCAATCAGCCCCAGCATTTT.

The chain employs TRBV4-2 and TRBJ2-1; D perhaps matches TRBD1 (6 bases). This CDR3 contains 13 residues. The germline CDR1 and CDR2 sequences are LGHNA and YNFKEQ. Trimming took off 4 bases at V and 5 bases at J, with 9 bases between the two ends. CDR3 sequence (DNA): TGTGCCAGCAGCCCCACAGGGAACAATGAGCAGTTCTTC. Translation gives CASSPTGNNEQFF.

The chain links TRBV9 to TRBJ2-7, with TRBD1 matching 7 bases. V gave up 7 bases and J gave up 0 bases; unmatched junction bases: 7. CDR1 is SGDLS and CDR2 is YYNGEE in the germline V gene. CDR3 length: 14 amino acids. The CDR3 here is CASAPRDSSYEQYF. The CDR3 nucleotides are TGTGCCAGCGCCCCCCGGGACAGCTCCTACGAGCAGTACTTC. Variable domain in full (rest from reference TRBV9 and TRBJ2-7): DSGVTQTPKHLITATGQRVTLRCSPRSGDLSVYWYQQSLDQGLQFLIQYYNGEERAKGNILERFSAQQFPDLHSELNLSSLELGDSALYFCASAPRDSSYEQYFGPGTRLTVT.

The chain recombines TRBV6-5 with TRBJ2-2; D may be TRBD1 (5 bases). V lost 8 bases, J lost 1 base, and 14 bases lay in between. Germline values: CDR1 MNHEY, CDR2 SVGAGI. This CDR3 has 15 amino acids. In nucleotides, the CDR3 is TGTGCCAGCTCCAATCCAAGGGGGAACACCGGGGAGCTGTTTTTT. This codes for CASSNPRGNTGELFF.

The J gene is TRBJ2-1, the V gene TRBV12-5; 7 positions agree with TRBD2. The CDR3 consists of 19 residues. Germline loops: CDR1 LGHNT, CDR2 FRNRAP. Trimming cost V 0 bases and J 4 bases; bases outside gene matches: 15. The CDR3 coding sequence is TGTGCTAGTGGTTTGGTACGTTGGATGGGGGGGTCCTCGTACAATGAGCAGTTCTTC. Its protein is CASGLVRWMGGSSYNEQFF.

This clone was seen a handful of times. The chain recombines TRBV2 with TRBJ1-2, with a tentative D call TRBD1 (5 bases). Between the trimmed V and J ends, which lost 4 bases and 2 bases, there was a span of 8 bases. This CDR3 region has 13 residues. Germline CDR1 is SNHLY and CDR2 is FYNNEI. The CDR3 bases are TGTGCCAGCAGTGGGGGGGACAACTATGGCTACACCTTC. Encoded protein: CASSGGDNYGYTF.

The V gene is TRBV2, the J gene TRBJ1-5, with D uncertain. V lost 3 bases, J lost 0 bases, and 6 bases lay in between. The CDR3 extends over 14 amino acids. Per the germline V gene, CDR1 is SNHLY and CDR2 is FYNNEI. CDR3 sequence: CASSENTSNQPQHF. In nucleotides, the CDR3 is TGTGCCAGCAGTGAGAACACTAGCAATCAGCCCCAGCATTTT.

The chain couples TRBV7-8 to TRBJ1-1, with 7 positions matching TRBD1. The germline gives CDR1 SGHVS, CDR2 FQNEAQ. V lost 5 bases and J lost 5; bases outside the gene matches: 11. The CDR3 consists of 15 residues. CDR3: CASSPRRGGATEAFF. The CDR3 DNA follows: TGTGCCAGCAGCCCGCGTAGAGGGGGCGCGACTGAAGCTTTCTTT.